The rows below give T cell receptor beta chains drawn from one sample of a study of molecular identifiers for immune sequencing clone quantification. TCRdb analysed the PCR reads with MiXCR anew, one entry per CDR3 protein. The sample records hundreds of thousands of distinct CDR3 sequences, 25% being singletons. The sequenced sample consisted of naive CD8+ T cells from blood, with Jurkat cell RNA spiked in. These receptors came from a human donor in good health. Some libraries in this study had Jurkat cell RNA spiked in. The CDR3 runs from the conserved cysteine through the conserved F or W. D genes are given only for firm matches. Clone size is stated in some rows and not others, as once, few, many or a class when expanded.

.	many	TRBV7-9	TRBJ2-5	TGTGCCAGCAGCTCCGGGGTCGGGACTTCCCAAGAGACCCAGTACTTC	CASSSGVGTSQETQYF
TRBD1	.	TRBV27	TRBJ2-7	TGTGCCAGCAGTTTGACAGGGGCCCCCTCCTACGAGCAGTACTTC	CASSLTGAPSYEQYF
.	.	TRBV28	TRBJ1-4	TGTGCCAGCATCCCCTCCGGAGCAACTAATGAAAAACTGTTTTTT	CASIPSGATNEKLFF
TRBD2	few	TRBV5-6	TRBJ2-2	TGTGCCAGCAGCGGGGGACCGGGAGGCACCGGGGAGCTGTTTTTT	CASSGGPGGTGELFF
.	.	TRBV27	TRBJ1-5	TGTGCCAGCAGCCCCGTTTTGGGGGGTTTACGGCCCCAGCATTTT	CASSPVLGGLRPQHF
.	.	TRBV6-2/TRBV6-3	TRBJ1-2	TGTGCCAGCGGCACAGGGATTGCCCCCACCTATGGCTACACCTTC	CASGTGIAPTYGYTF
.	.	TRBV3-1	TRBJ2-5	TGTGCCAGCAGCCAAGAAATGCGGGACTCAGAGACCCAGTACTTC	CASSQEMRDSETQYF
TRBD2	.	TRBV7-9	TRBJ2-7	TGTGCCAGCAGCTTGGGACTAGGTTACGAGCGGTACTTC	CASSLGLGYERYF
.	.	TRBV29-1	TRBJ1-2	TGCGGCGTTGAAGATCTGGGGCAGGGTGACTATGGCTACACCTTC	CGVEDLGQGDYGYTF
TRBD2	many	TRBV13	TRBJ2-3	TGTGCCAGCAGCTTAGGCCTAAGGGAGGGCTTGAATACGCAGTATTTT	CASSLGLREGLNTQYF
.	.	TRBV27	TRBJ2-1	TGTGCCAGCAGAAGCCGACAGGAGAGCTCCTACAATGAGCAGTTCTTC	CASRSRQESSYNEQFF
.	few	TRBV12-3/TRBV12-4	TRBJ2-3	TGTGCCAGCAGTAGCCAAGCCGGCATGGCGCAGTATTTT	CASSSQAGMAQYF
.	few	TRBV4-3	TRBJ2-1	TGCGCCAGCAGCCTACGAACAGATAGCTCCTACAATGAGCAGTTCTTC	CASSLRTDSSYNEQFF
.	many	TRBV20-1	TRBJ2-2	TGCAGTGCTAGAGATACTAGCCCCGGGGAGCTGTTTTTT	CSARDTSPGELFF
.	many	TRBV4-3	TRBJ1-1	TGCGCCAGCAGCCAAGATTGGGGGGCGCGGGGCTTGGACACTGAAGCTTTCTTT	CASSQDWGARGLDTEAFF
.	few	TRBV5-4	TRBJ1-1	TGTGCCAGCAGCTTGGTAGGGGACCCTGAAGCTTTCTTT	CASSLVGDPEAFF
.	many	TRBV2	TRBJ2-6	TGTGCCAGTATTGATCGCCCAGGGTCAGGGGCCAACGTCCTGACTTTC	CASIDRPGSGANVLTF
TRBD1	.	TRBV11-2	TRBJ2-2	TGTGCCAGCCAAGGGGGCGACACCGGGGAGCTGTTTTTT	CASQGGDTGELFF
TRBD1	few	TRBV5-4	TRBJ2-7	TGTGCCAGCAGCTCCCCCGGGACAGGGTTCGAGCAGTACTTC	CASSSPGTGFEQYF
.	few	TRBV10-3	TRBJ2-3	TGTGCCATCAGTGGCCCGTCGGGGCCTGGAGCAGATACGCAGTATTTT	CAISGPSGPGADTQYF
.	.	TRBV7-6	TRBJ2-3	TGTGCCAGCAGCTACATCTCCCAGAGGCGGGGCATCACAGATACGCAGTATTTT	CASSYISQRRGITDTQYF
.	many	TRBV6-2/TRBV6-3	TRBJ2-4	TGTGCCAGCAGTTACATAGGCAGGAACATTCAGTACTTC	CASSYIGRNIQYF
.	.	TRBV19	TRBJ2-1	TGTGCCAGTAGTATGCCTACCGGCCGGAATGAGCAGTTCTTC	CASSMPTGRNEQFF
TRBD1	many	TRBV7-9	TRBJ2-5	TGTGCCAGCAGCACCCAAAAACACACGGGACAGGTCCAAGAGACCCAGTACTTC	CASSTQKHTGQVQETQYF
.	many	TRBV25-1	TRBJ2-3	TGTGCCAGCAGTGAAAAAGCCGGAGGCCGAGCTAGCACAGATACGCAGTATTTT	CASSEKAGGRASTDTQYF
.	.	TRBV4-3	TRBJ2-7	TGCGCCAGCAGCCAAGATCGGGTCGGGAGCTCCTACGTGCAGTACTTC	CASSQDRVGSSYVQYF
.	many	TRBV10-1	TRBJ1-1	TGCGCCAGCAGTAACCGAGGGGCCGAAGCTTTCTTT	CASSNRGAEAFF
.	many	TRBV6-5	TRBJ2-3	TGTGCCAGCGCCCTACTAGGAACCGATACGCAGTATTTT	CASALLGTDTQYF
.	.	TRBV19	TRBJ2-5	TGTGCCAGTAGCCTCGAGCAGGGAAACCAAGAGACCCAGTACTTC	CASSLEQGNQETQYF
TRBD1	.	TRBV14	TRBJ1-3	TGTGCCAGCAGTAAACAGGGGCTCTCTGGAAACACCATATATTTT	CASSKQGLSGNTIYF
.	.	TRBV28	TRBJ2-3	TGTGCCAGCAGCCAAAGACTAAGTGTATTCGGTGTAGATACGCGGTATTTT	CASSQRLSVFGVDTRYF
TRBD1	.	TRBV14	TRBJ2-7	TGTGCCAGCAGCCCCTGGTCCGGACAGGGGGTATACGAGCAGTACTTC	CASSPWSGQGVYEQYF
TRBD1	.	TRBV6-6	TRBJ1-1	TGTGCCAGCGGTCTAGGACAGGGCGAAGCTTTCTTT	CASGLGQGEAFF
TRBD1	.	TRBV30	TRBJ1-1	TGTGCCTGGGCGACAGGGGATAGCACTGAAGCTTTCTTT	CAWATGDSTEAFF
.	.	TRBV30	TRBJ1-1	TGTGCCTGGAGTGTACTATGGGGCAACACTGAAGCTTTCTTT	CAWSVLWGNTEAFF